One T cell receptor (beta chain) is described in this entry. V gave up 1 base and J gave up 3 bases; unmatched junction bases: 4. This CDR3 is 15 amino acids long. Germline lookup yields CDR1 SGHRS and CDR2 YFSETQ. This sample stems from a study of cytomegalovirus exposure and HLA in healthy donors. A multiplex PCR was run with 60 Vbeta primers and 13 Jbeta primers. Clones were read by immunoSEQ multiplex PCR, and TCRdb kept only the in-frame ones, dropping some. The sample includes around 130,000 clones, roughly 83% of them seen just once. The source material was PBMCs. The sequence was collected from a girl between 2 and 10 years old in good health and CMV-seronegative. The chain combines TRBV5-1 with TRBJ2-7; 10 bases match TRBD1. CDR3 sequence reads: CASSLFGTGDYEQYF. CDR3 bases: TGCGCCAGCAGCTTGTTTGGGACAGGGGACTACGAGCAGTACTTC. Variable domain in full (rest from reference TRBV5-1 and TRBJ2-7): KAGVTQTPRYLIKTRGQQVTLSCSPISGHRSVSWYQQTPGQGLQFLFEYFSETQRNKGNFPGRFSGRQFSNSRSEMNVSTLELGDSALYLCASSLFGTGDYEQYFGPGTRLTVT.